This TCR beta chain was observed in a study of blood T cell repertoires in COVID-19. On the study more broadly: COVID-19 samples, acute and convalescent, were from the United States, Italy and Spain.

CDR1 is LNHDA and CDR2 is SQIVND in the germline V gene (reference sequence). The CDR3 has 16 residues. Trimming cost V 2 bases and J 4 bases; bases outside gene matches: 4. The table lists this clone with a count of one. TCRdb's copy holds only in-frame clones and misses some; the assay was immunoSEQ multiplex PCR. The table has 77,000 or so clones, more than 65% seen once; the top ten hold 25% to 30%. V and J are TRBV19 and TRBJ2-3, with 12 bases fitting TRBD2. Sequenced sample: peripheral blood. The clonotype originates from a woman older than 75 with active or convalescent COVID-19. The CDR3 is CASSISTSGGPDTQYF. CDR3 DNA: TGTGCCAGTAGTATATCGACTAGCGGGGGTCCAGATACGCAGTATTTT.